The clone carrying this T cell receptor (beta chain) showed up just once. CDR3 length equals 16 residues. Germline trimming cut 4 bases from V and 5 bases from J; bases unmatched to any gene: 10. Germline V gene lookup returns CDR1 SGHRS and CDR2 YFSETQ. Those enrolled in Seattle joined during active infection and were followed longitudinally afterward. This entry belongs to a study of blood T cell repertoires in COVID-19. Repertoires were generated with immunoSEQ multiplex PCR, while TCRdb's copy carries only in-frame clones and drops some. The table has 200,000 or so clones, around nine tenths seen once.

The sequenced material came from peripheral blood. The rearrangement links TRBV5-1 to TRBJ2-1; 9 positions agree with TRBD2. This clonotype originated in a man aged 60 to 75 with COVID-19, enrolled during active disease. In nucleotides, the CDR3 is TGCGCCAGCAGCGCCCAGACTAGCGGCCTTAACAATGAGCAGTTCTTC. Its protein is CASSAQTSGLNNEQFF.